This T cell receptor beta chain was observed in a study of CD8+ T cells in alopecia areata. Study findings and constraints: Scalp samples also yield sequences from resident alphabeta T cells of normal skin. Alopecia totalis/universalis scalp especially showed more expanded CD8+ clones than normal scalp. Mouse data revealed clearer TCR sharing than patient data did, a gap possibly tied to HLA.

Germline assignment: CDR1 PRHDT and CDR2 FYEKMQ (reference sequence). Trimming took 4 bases from V and 1 from J, leaving 11 bases between them. The CDR3 is 14 residues long. PBMCs served as the source from which CD4+ and CD8+ T cells were sorted. Once RNA had been extracted, it was reverse transcribed into cDNA to act as the sequencing template. Sequencing was performed with immunoSEQ multiplex PCR; in TCRdb, only in-frame clones are kept and a portion is missing. Of 120,000 to 150,000 clones in the sample, about three fifths were seen once. Remarks on this clone: Its specificity is not known.

The V gene is TRBV13, the J gene TRBJ2-7; D gene ambiguous. Material for sequencing was CD8+ T cells sorted from blood. The receptor comes from a human donor in good health. The DNA for the CDR3 is TGTGCCAGCAGCTCGTGGAGTGAGTCCTACGAGCAGTACTTC. Translated: CASSSWSESYEQYF.